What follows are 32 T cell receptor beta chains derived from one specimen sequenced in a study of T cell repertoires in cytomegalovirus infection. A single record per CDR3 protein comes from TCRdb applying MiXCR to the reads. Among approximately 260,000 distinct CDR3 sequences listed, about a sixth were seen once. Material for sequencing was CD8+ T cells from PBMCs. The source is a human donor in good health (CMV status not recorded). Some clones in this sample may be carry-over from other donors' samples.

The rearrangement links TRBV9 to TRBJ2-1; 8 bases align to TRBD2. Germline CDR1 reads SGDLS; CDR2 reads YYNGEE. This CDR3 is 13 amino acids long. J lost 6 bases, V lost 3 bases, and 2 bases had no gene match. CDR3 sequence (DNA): TGTGCCAGCAGCGAGGGGACTAGCAATGAGCAGTTCTTC. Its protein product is CASSEGTSNEQFF.

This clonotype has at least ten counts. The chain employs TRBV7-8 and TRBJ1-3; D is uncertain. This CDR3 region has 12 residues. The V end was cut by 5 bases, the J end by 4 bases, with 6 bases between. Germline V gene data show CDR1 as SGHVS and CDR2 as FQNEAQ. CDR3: CASSPPGNTIYF. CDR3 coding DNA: TGTGCCAGCAGCCCCCCCGGAAACACCATATATTTT.

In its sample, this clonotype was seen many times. The CDR3 DNA reads TGTGCCAGCAGTATGGGACTAGCGAGCGAGCAGTACTTC. It is translated as CASSMGLASEQYF. The V gene is TRBV12-3 or TRBV12-4, the J gene TRBJ2-7; 10 bases align to TRBD2. The ends lost 5 bases at V and 6 bases at J; junction bases unmatched: 4. The CDR3 is 13 residues long.

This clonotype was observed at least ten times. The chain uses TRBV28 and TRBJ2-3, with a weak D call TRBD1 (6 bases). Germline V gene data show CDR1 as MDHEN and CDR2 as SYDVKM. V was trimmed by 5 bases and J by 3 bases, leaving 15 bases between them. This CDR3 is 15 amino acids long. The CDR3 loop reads CASSRDRPRTDTQYF. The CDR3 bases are TGTGCCAGCAGTCGTGACAGGCCCAGAACAGATACGCAGTATTTT.

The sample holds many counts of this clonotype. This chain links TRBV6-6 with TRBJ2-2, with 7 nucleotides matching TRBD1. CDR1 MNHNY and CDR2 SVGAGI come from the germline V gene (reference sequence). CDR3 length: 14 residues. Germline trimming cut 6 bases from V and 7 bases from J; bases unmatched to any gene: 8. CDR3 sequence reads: CASREDRENGELFF. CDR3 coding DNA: TGTGCCAGCAGGGAAGACAGGGAAAACGGGGAGCTGTTTTTT.

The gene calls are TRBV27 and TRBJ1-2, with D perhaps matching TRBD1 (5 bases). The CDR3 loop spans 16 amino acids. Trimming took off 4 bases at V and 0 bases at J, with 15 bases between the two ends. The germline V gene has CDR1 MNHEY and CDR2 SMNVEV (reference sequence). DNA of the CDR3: TGTGCCAGCAGTTCCCTCCGACAGAGAACTAACTATGGCTACACCTTC. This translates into CASSSLRQRTNYGYTF.

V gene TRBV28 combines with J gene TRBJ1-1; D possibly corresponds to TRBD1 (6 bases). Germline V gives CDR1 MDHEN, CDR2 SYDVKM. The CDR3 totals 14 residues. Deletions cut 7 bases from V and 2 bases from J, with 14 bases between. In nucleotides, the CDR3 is TGTGCCAGCACGGGACATACAGTCAACACTGAAGCTTTCTTT. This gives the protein CASTGHTVNTEAFF.

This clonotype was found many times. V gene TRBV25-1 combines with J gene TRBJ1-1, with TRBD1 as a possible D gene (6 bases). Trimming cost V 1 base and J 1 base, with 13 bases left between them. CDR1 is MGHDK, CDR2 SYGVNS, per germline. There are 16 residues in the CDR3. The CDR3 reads CASSELTGTQNTEAFF. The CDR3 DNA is TGTGCCAGCAGTGAATTAACAGGGACGCAGAACACTGAAGCTTTCTTT.

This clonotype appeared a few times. The CDR3 DNA sequence: TGTGCCAGCAGCCAACAGGGGTCGGAGAACCAAGAGACCCAGTACTTC. Protein product: CASSQQGSENQETQYF. This sequence joins TRBV7-9 and TRBJ2-5, with 7 bases aligning to TRBD1. Trimming at V came to 5 bases and at J to 0 bases, leaving 9 bases not matched to a gene. The CDR3 has 16 residues. Per the germline V gene, CDR1 is SEHNR and CDR2 is FQNEAQ (reference sequence).

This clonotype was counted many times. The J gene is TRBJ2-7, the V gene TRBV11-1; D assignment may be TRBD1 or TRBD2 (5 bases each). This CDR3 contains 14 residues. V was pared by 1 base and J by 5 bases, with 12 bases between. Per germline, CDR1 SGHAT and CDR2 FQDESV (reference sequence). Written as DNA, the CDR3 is TGTGCCAGCAGCTTAGTAGGCCTGGGGGACGAGCAGTACTTC. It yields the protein CASSLVGLGDEQYF.

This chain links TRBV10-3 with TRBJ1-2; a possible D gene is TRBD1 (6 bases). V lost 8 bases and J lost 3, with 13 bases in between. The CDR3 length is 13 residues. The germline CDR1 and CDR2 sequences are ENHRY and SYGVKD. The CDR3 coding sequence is TGTGCCATCGGACCCGGGGGCGACTATGGCTACACCTTC. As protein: CAIGPGGDYGYTF.

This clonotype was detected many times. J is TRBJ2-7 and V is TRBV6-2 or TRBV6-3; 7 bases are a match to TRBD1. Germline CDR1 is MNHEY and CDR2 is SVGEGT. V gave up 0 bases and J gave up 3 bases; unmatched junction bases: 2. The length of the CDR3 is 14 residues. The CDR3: CASSYSGGYYEQYF. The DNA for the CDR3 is TGTGCCAGCAGTTACTCAGGGGGCTACTACGAGCAGTACTTC.

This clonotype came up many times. In nucleotides, the CDR3 is TGTGCCAGCAGCTTAGTGGGCTCCGGGGAGCTGTTTTTT. This codes for CASSLVGSGELFF. The chain has TRBV7-2 and TRBJ2-2, with D unclear. The germline CDR1 and CDR2 sequences are SGHTA and FQGNSA. The CDR3 spans 13 residues. V lost 1 base to trimming and J lost 6 bases, with 6 bases between them.

The chain's CDR3 is CASSYSSVNSPLHF. The CDR3 DNA reads TGTGCCAGCAGTTACTCGTCTGTTAATTCACCCCTCCACTTT. The chain joins TRBV6-6 to TRBJ1-6; D is unresolved. There are 14 residues in the CDR3. Trimming left V 0 bases short and J 6 bases short, with 6 bases between. Germline V gene data show CDR1 as MNHNY and CDR2 as SVGAGI (reference sequence).

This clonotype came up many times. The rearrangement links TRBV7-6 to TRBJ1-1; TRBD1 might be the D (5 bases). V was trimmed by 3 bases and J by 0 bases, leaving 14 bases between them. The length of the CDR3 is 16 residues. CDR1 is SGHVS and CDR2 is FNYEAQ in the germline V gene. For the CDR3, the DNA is TGTGCCAGCAGCTTCCCCGGGACGGTGATGAACACTGAAGCTTTCTTT. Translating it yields CASSFPGTVMNTEAFF.

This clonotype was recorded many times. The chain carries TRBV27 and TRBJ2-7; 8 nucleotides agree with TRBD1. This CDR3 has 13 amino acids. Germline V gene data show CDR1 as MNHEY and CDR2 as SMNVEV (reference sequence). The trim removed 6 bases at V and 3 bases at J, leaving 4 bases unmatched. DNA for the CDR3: TGTGCCAGCAGCTTCGGACAGGGCTACGAGCAGTACTTC. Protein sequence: CASSFGQGYEQYF.

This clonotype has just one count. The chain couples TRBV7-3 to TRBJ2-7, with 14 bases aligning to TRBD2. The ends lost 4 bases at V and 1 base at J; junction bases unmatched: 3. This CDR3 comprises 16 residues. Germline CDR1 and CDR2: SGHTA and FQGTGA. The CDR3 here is CASSWTSGGTSYEQYF. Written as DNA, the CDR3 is TGTGCCAGCAGCTGGACTAGCGGGGGGACGTCCTACGAGCAGTACTTC.

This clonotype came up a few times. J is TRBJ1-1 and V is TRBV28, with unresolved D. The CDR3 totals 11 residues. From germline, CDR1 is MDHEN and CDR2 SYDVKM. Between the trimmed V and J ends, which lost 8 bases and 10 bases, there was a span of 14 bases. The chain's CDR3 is CASASTRGAFF. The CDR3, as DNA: TGTGCCAGCGCCTCCACGAGAGGAGCTTTCTTT.

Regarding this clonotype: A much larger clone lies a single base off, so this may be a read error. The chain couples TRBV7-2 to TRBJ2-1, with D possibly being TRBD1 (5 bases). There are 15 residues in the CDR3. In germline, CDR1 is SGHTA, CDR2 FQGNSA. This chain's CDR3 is CANSLARGGANEQFF. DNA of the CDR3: TGTGCCAACAGCTTAGCTAGGGGTGGGGCTAATGAGCAGTTCTTC.

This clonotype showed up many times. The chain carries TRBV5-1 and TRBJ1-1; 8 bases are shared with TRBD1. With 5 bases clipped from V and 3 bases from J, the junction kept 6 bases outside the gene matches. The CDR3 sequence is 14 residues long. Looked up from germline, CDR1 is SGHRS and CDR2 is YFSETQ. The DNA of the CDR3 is TGCGCCAGCAGGCCGGGACAGGAAGACACTGAAGCTTTCTTT. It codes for CASRPGQEDTEAFF.

The CDR3 loop reads CASSLGDTVLTYEQYF. As DNA, the CDR3 is TGTGCCAGCAGCTTAGGGGATACAGTTTTAACCTACGAGCAGTACTTC. The chain couples TRBV11-1 to TRBJ2-7; D not certain. This CDR3 has 16 amino acids. V lost 1 base and J 2 bases, leaving 15 bases between the germline ends. Germline V gene data show CDR1 as SGHAT and CDR2 as FQDESV (reference sequence).

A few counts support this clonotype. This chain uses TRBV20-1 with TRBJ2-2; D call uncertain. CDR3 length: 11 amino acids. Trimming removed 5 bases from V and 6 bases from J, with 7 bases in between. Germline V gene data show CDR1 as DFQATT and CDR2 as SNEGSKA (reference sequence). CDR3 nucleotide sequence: TGCAGTGCTGCCCGTTCCGGGGAGCTGTTTTTT. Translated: CSAARSGELFF.

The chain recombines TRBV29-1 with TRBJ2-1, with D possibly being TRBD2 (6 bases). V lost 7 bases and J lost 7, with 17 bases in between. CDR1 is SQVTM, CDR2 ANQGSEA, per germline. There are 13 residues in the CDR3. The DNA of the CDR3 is TGCAGCGCCGACGGGCGGGGAGGAAATGAGCAGTTCTTC. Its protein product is CSADGRGGNEQFF.

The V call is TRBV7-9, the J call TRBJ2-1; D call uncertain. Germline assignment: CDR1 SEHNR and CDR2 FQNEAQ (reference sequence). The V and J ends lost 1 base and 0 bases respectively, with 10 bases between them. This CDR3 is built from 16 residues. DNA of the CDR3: TGTGCCAGCAGCTTAGTGGGCAGTGGCTCCTACAATGAGCAGTTCTTC. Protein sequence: CASSLVGSGSYNEQFF.

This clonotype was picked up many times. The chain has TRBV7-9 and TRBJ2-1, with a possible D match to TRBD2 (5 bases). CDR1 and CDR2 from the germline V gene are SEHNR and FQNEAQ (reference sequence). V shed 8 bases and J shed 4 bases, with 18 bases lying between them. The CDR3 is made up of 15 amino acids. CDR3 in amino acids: CASEPGLRGYNEQFF. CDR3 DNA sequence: TGTGCCAGCGAGCCCGGGCTCCGAGGGTACAATGAGCAGTTCTTC.

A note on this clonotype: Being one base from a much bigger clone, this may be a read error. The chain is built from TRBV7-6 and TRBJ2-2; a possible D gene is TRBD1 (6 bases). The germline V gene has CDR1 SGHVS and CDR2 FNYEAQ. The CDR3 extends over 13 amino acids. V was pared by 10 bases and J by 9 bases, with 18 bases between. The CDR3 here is CAMWDTSSRELFF. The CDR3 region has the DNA TGTGCCATGTGGGACACCTCCTCCAGGGAGCTGTTTTTT. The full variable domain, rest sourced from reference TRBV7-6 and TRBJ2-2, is GAGVSQSPRYKVTKRGQDVALRCDPISGHVSLYWYRQALGQGPEFLTYFNYEAQQDKSGLPNDRFSAERPEGSISTLTIQRTEQRDSAMYRCAMWDTSSRELFFGEGSRLTVL.

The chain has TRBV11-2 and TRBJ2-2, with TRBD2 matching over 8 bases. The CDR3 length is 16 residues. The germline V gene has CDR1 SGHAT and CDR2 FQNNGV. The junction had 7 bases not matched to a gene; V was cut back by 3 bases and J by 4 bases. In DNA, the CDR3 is TGTGCCAGCAGCTTTCGAGCGGGGGAGCTCACCGGGGAGCTGTTTTTT. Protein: CASSFRAGELTGELFF.

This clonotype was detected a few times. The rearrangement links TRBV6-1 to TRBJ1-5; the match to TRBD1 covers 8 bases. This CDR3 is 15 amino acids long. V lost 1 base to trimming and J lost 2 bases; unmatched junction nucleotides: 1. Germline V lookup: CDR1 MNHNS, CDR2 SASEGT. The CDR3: CASSEEGQGNQPQHF. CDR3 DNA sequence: TGTGCCAGCAGTGAAGAGGGACAGGGCAATCAGCCCCAGCATTTT.

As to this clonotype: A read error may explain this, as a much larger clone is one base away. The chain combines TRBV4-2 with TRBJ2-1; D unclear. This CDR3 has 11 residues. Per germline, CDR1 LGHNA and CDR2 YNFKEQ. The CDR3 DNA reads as TGTGCCAGCGGCCAAGTGAATGAGCAGTTCTTC. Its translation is CASGQVNEQFF.

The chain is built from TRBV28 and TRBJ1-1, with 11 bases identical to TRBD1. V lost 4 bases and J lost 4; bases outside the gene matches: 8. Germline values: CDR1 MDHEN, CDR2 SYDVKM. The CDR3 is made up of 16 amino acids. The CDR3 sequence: CASSSLVDRGLTEAFF. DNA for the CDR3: TGTGCCAGCAGTTCACTGGTGGACAGGGGGCTCACTGAAGCTTTCTTT.

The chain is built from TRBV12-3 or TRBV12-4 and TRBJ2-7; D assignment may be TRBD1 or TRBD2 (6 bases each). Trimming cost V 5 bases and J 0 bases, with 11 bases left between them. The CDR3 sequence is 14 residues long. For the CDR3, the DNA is TGTGCCAGCAGTGAAGGGGGGAACTCCTACGAGCAGTACTTC. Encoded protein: CASSEGGNSYEQYF.

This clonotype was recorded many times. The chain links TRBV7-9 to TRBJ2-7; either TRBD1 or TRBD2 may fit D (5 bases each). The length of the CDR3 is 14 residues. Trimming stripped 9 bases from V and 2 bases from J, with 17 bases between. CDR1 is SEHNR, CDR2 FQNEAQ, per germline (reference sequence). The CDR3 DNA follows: TGTGCCAGTACGATCGGGACGGACACCTACGAGCAGTACTTC. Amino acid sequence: CASTIGTDTYEQYF.